A selection of T cell receptor beta chains follows, all from one sample in a study of shared clonotypes between healthy human individuals. Data came from immunoSEQ multiplex PCR; TCRdb stores just in-frame clones and leaves some out. The top ten hold 1.2% of the sample, which has about 2 million clones, approximately 94% seen once. The sample consisted of naive CD8+ T cells sorted from blood. All receptors come from a young man in good health. Both conserved end residues are part of each CDR3. A D gene is named only where the DNA matches it firmly. Size values are once, few and many counts, or a class for expanded clones, and some rows have none.

j_call,v_call,clone_size,d_call,cdr3_nt,cdr3_aa
TRBJ2-1,TRBV7-9,.,TRBD2,TGTGCCAGCAGCATAAGCCTAGCGGGAGAGTCCTACAATGAGCAGTTCTTC,CASSISLAGESYNEQFF
TRBJ2-5,TRBV7-6,once,.,TGTGCCAGCAGCTTAGGGATACAGGGCCTCCAAGAGACCCAGTACTTC,CASSLGIQGLQETQYF
TRBJ1-1,TRBV7-9,few,.,TGTGCCAGCAGCCCAAGGGGAACTGAAGCTTTCTTT,CASSPRGTEAFF
TRBJ2-7,TRBV4-3,.,TRBD2,TGCGCCAGCAGCCAAGATCGGGCGGGAGGTTTGTACGAGCAGTACTTC,CASSQDRAGGLYEQYF
TRBJ2-7,TRBV6-1,.,.,TGTGCCAGCAGGTCCACCCCAGGGGGGCCCTACGAGCAGTACTTC,CASRSTPGGPYEQYF
TRBJ1-5,TRBV27,few,.,TGTGCCAGCAGTTTAACTGGGGGCGGGATCCTTAGCAATCAGCCCCAGCATTTT,CASSLTGGGILSNQPQHF
TRBJ1-3,TRBV27,.,TRBD1,TGTGCCAGCAGTTTATCCATGGACAGGGGTGACACCATATATTTT,CASSLSMDRGDTIYF
TRBJ2-3,TRBV27,.,.,TGTGCCAGCAGTTTATCAGCACAGATCACAGATACGCAGTATTTT,CASSLSAQITDTQYF
TRBJ2-1,TRBV19,.,TRBD1,TGTGCCAGTAGTCCTCGGACAGGGGGCGATGAGCAGTTCTTC,CASSPRTGGDEQFF
TRBJ2-1,TRBV10-3,.,TRBD2,TGTGCCATCAGTGAGTCGAGCGGGAGGGCCTACAATGAGCAGTTCTTC,CAISESSGRAYNEQFF
TRBJ1-5,TRBV6-5,.,.,TGTGCCAGCAGTCCGGGACAAGAGAATCAGCCCCAGCATTTT,CASSPGQENQPQHF
TRBJ1-1,TRBV7-2,once,.,TGTGCCAGCAGCCGGTGGGACGCCGAACCTGAAGCTTTCTTT,CASSRWDAEPEAFF
TRBJ2-5,TRBV5-1,.,.,TGCGCCAGCAGCTTGGATGGACGTCCAGAAGAGACCCAGTACTTC,CASSLDGRPEETQYF
TRBJ2-7,TRBV7-9,.,TRBD1,TGTGCCAGCAGCTTATGGGGACAGGGTGCCGACGAGCAGTACTTC,CASSLWGQGADEQYF
TRBJ1-4,TRBV28,.,.,TGTGCCAGCAGTTTATATGGGTCGCGGGAAAAACTGTTTTTT,CASSLYGSREKLFF
TRBJ2-1,TRBV5-6,.,TRBD2,TGTGCCAGCAGCTTTCGATCAGCGGGGGTGGACAATGAGCAGTTCTTC,CASSFRSAGVDNEQFF
TRBJ1-6,TRBV28,.,.,TGTGCCAGCAGTTTAGCCGGGTCGGGGTCACCCCTCCACTTT,CASSLAGSGSPLHF
TRBJ2-1,TRBV11-2,.,TRBD1,TGTGCCAGCAGCTTAGATAAGAGCGGACAGGGGCTCGGGAATGAGCAGTTCTTC,CASSLDKSGQGLGNEQFF
TRBJ1-3,TRBV2,.,.,TGTGCCGGGCTCGGGGGCAGCCCTGGAAACACCATATATTTT,CAGLGGSPGNTIYF
TRBJ2-1,TRBV5-6,.,TRBD1,TGTGCCAGCAGCTTATCGGGACAGGGCTACAATGAGCAGTTCTTC,CASSLSGQGYNEQFF
TRBJ2-7,TRBV18,.,TRBD2,TGTGCCAGCTCACTGGTTAGCGGGATCGAGCAGTACTTC,CASSLVSGIEQYF
TRBJ2-7,TRBV11-2,.,.,TGTGCCAGCAGCCTGGGACCGATCTCCTACGAGCAGTACTTC,CASSLGPISYEQYF
TRBJ2-1,TRBV5-1,.,.,TGCGCCAGCAGCTTGAGGGCGTCCGGGGTAGATGAGCAGTTCTTC,CASSLRASGVDEQFF
TRBJ1-1,TRBV5-4,.,.,TGTGCCAGCGCCGAGTCCTGGGGCCCGAGCGCTGAAGCTTTCTTT,CASAESWGPSAEAFF
TRBJ1-6,TRBV5-1,.,.,TGCGCCAGCAGCTTGTTAGGGATGGATTCACCCCTCCACTTT,CASSLLGMDSPLHF
TRBJ2-7,TRBV7-9,.,.,TGTGCCAGCAGCTCGACGGGACAACCCAGCTACGAGCAGTACTTC,CASSSTGQPSYEQYF
TRBJ1-1,TRBV6-6,.,.,TGTGCCAGCACTCCGGGACTCACGAACACTGAAGCTTTCTTT,CASTPGLTNTEAFF
TRBJ2-7,TRBV5-1,.,.,TGCGCCAGCAGCTTGGGGGGCCAGGGAACCTACGAGCAGTACTTC,CASSLGGQGTYEQYF
TRBJ2-1,TRBV9,.,.,TGTGCCAGCAGCGGGGTTGGCAAAGATTCTTACAATGAGCAGTTCTTC,CASSGVGKDSYNEQFF
TRBJ1-1,TRBV6-1,.,.,TGTGCCAGCAGTGGGGGCAGAATCACTGAAGCTTTCTTT,CASSGGRITEAFF
TRBJ1-1,TRBV27,.,.,TGTGCCAGCAGTCCTATCCACAGGTACACTGAAGCTTTCTTT,CASSPIHRYTEAFF
TRBJ1-1,TRBV30,.,.,TGTGCCTGGAACGGCCCGGGGGAGGGGACGAACACTGAAGCTTTCTTT,CAWNGPGEGTNTEAFF
TRBJ2-4,TRBV4-3,.,.,TGCGCCAGCAGCCAACTCAGGGGGGACATTCAGTACTTC,CASSQLRGDIQYF
TRBJ2-7,TRBV9,.,.,TGTGCCAGCAGCGTAGACGGGAACGAGCAGTACTTC,CASSVDGNEQYF
TRBJ2-7,TRBV7-9,.,.,TGTGCCAGCAGCTTAGCCGGCGACGAGCAGTACTTC,CASSLAGDEQYF
TRBJ2-3,TRBV6-6,.,TRBD2,TGTCTAGCGGGAGGGCCCCTGAGCACAGATACGCAGTATTTT,CLAGGPLSTDTQYF
TRBJ1-1,TRBV7-9,.,.,TGTGCCAGCAGCTTAGTGTTGGGGAACACTGAAGCTTTCTTT,CASSLVLGNTEAFF
TRBJ2-5,TRBV30,.,TRBD2,TGTGCCTGGACCGCTAGCGGGGTCCAAGAGACCCAGTACTTC,CAWTASGVQETQYF
TRBJ1-1,TRBV6-1,.,.,TGTGCCAGCAGTATAGCCGCGCTTGTGGGAGCTTTCTTT,CASSIAALVGAFF
TRBJ2-7,TRBV25-1,.,.,TGTGCCAGCAGTGACCCCTCCTTCTACGAGCAGTACTTC,CASSDPSFYEQYF
TRBJ2-7,TRBV11-3,.,.,TGTGCCAGCAGCCAACGGGACGCTACGCATGAGCAGTACTTC,CASSQRDATHEQYF
TRBJ2-3,TRBV28,.,TRBD1,TGTGCCAGCAGTTTAAAGACAGGGTTTGATACGCAGTATTTT,CASSLKTGFDTQYF
TRBJ1-1,TRBV4-1,.,.,TGCGCCAGCAGCCAACGTAGAGCTTATCCCCCAGAAGCTTTCTTT,CASSQRRAYPPEAFF
TRBJ2-7,TRBV7-8,.,.,TGTGCCAGCAGCTTAAGAATGATGGGACACCAGGCCTACGAGCAGTACTTC,CASSLRMMGHQAYEQYF
TRBJ2-1,TRBV10-3,.,TRBD2,TGTGCCATCACGGGGACTAGCGGACACACAGGCAATGAGCAGTTCTTC,CAITGTSGHTGNEQFF
TRBJ1-2,TRBV4-1,.,.,TGCGCCAGCAGCCAAGACAGAGCAAACTATGGCTACACCTTC,CASSQDRANYGYTF
TRBJ1-4,TRBV1,once,.,TGCACCAGCAGCCATCCCCCGGTGGGGGGAATAAATCTAGAACTGTTTTTT,CTSSHPPVGGINLELFF
TRBJ2-3,TRBV18,.,TRBD2,TGTGCCAGCTCACCAGGACTAGCGGGGGCCACTACCCTCACAGATACGCAGTATTTT,CASSPGLAGATTLTDTQYF